These 5 T cell receptor beta chains were all obtained from the same sample, sequenced in a study of blood T cell repertoires in COVID-19. TCRdb's copy holds only in-frame clones and misses some; the assay was immunoSEQ multiplex PCR. The sample includes 45,000 to 60,000 clones, less than 90% of them seen just once. The sequencing sample was made of peripheral blood. Receptors originate from a woman in her fifties or sixties with acute or convalescent COVID-19.

Regarding this clone: The sample carries other DNA sequences with the same CDR3. This chain links TRBV3-1 (or the pseudogene TRBV3-2) with TRBJ1-3; TRBD1 matches at 8 bases. Looked up from germline, CDR1 is LGHDT and CDR2 is YNNKEL (reference sequence). The J segment lost 3 bases and the V segment lost 0 bases, leaving 4 bases of the junction unmatched. The CDR3 extends over 16 amino acids. Here the CDR3 reads CASSQEYRGSGNTIYF. CDR3 bases: TGTGCCAGCAGCCAAGAATACAGGGGGAGTGGAAACACCATATATTTT.

The chain employs TRBV30 and TRBJ1-4; no definite D call. Germline CDR1 and CDR2: GTSNPN and SVGIG (reference sequence). V shed 4 bases and J shed 1 base, with 13 bases lying between them. CDR3 length: 15 amino acids. This CDR3 reads CAWNQFAGTNEKLFF. Written as DNA, the CDR3 is TGTGCCTGGAATCAGTTCGCGGGAACTAATGAAAAACTGTTTTTT. Together with reference TRBV30 and TRBJ1-4, the CDR3 gives the full variable domain: SQTIHQWPATLVQPVGSPLSLECTVEGTSNPNLYWYRQAAGRGLQLLFYSVGIGQISSEVPQNLSASRPQDRQFILSSKKLLLSDSGFYLCAWNQFAGTNEKLFFGSGTQLSVL.

The CDR3 nucleotides are TGTGCCAGCAAGAGCCGGACTAGCGGGAGTGGGAATGAGCAGTTCTTC. It specifies CASKSRTSGSGNEQFF. The chain uses TRBV2 and TRBJ2-1; 13 bases line up with TRBD2. The CDR3 extends over 16 amino acids. The germline gives CDR1 SNHLY, CDR2 FYNNEI. Trimming at V came to 7 bases and at J to 7 bases, leaving 10 bases not matched to a gene.

This clone was seen once. The chain recombines TRBV4-2 with TRBJ1-6; D unresolved. Deletions cut 0 bases from V and 11 bases from J, with 11 bases between. Germline assignment: CDR1 LGHNA and CDR2 YNFKEQ. The CDR3 is 14 residues long. CDR3 loop: CASSQEHPPAPLHF. The CDR3 coding sequence is TGTGCCAGCAGCCAAGAACATCCCCCAGCACCCCTCCACTTT.

A few counts support this clone. The J gene is TRBJ1-3, the V gene TRBV7-2; TRBD1 is a possible D gene (6 bases). V lost 4 bases, J lost 2 bases, and 24 bases lay in between. Germline lookup yields CDR1 SGHTA and CDR2 FQGNSA. There are 19 residues in the CDR3. In nucleotides, the CDR3 is TGTGCCAGCAGCTCCAAGTCGTTTGGCAGGGGCTCAGCTGGAAACACCATATATTTT. Protein sequence: CASSSKSFGRGSAGNTIYF.